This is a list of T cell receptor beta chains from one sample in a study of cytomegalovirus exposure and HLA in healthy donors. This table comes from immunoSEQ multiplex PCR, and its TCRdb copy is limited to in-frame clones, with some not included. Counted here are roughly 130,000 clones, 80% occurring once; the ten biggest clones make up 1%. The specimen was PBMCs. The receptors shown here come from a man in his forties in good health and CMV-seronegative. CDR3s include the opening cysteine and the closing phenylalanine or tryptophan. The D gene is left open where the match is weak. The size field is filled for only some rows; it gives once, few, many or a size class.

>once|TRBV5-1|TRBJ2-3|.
TGCGCCAGCAGCTTGGCGCCGGGAGGCACAGATACGCAGTATTTT
CASSLAPGGTDTQYF
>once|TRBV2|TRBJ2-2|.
TGTGCCAGCAGTGAAGCGCTAAGCGTGGGCGGGGAGCTGTTTTTT
CASSEALSVGGELFF
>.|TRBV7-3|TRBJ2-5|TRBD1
TGTGCCAGCAGCCCCGGACAGGGAGGAGAGACCCAGTACTTC
CASSPGQGGETQYF
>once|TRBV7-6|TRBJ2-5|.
TGTGCCAGCAGCTTGGCAGACCAAGAGACCCAGTACTTC
CASSLADQETQYF
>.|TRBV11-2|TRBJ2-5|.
TGTGCCAGCAGCTTAGTGCCAGGGGCAGAGACCCAGTACTTC
CASSLVPGAETQYF
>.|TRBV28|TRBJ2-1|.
TGTGCCAGCAGTTCACCTGGGAGGAAAGGGGTCAATGAGCAGTTCTTC
CASSSPGRKGVNEQFF
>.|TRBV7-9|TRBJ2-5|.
TGTGCCAGCAGCTTAGCGCCTAGCGCCCAAGAGACCCAGTACTTC
CASSLAPSAQETQYF
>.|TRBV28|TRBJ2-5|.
TGTGCCAGCAGTATCCCCGCCGGGGAGACCCAGTACTTC
CASSIPAGETQYF
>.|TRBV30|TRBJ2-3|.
TGTGCCTGGTCCCGGACAGATACGCAGTATTTT
CAWSRTDTQYF
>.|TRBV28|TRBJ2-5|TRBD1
TGTGCCAGCAGTTCGACGGGACAGGGTGCGGAGACCCAGTACTTC
CASSSTGQGAETQYF